The sequence of this T cell receptor beta chain was determined in a study of identical twins. Study conclusions and caveats: These conclusions were based on statistical analysis (cross-sectional, not following the same donors). Researchers reported weaker excess twin sharing in beta out-of-frame sequences. Partial confounding of zero-insertion analyses by invariant MAIT and iNKT cells was possible.

A remark on this clonotype: Its antigen remains unknown.

In TCRdb, the 5' RACE reads were re-called with MiXCR into one record per CDR3 protein. The repertoire includes approximately 220,000 distinct CDR3 sequences, roughly 7.5% of them detected once, and less than 2% sits in the top ten. V was pared by 5 bases and J by 4 bases, with 23 bases between. The germline gives CDR1 SGHAT, CDR2 FQNNGV. The CDR3 loop spans 17 amino acids. These data were also reused for a study on yellow fever vaccine responses in identical twins.

The source of this sequence is a woman between 18 and 30 years old in good health. What was sequenced was memory (CD45RO+) T cells sorted from blood. The chain recombines TRBV11-2 with TRBJ2-5; D might be TRBD1 or TRBD2, each matching 6 bases. The CDR3 reads CASSMREGGFRRETQYF. The DNA of the CDR3 is TGTGCCAGCAGCATGAGAGAGGGGGGATTCCGGAGAGAGACCCAGTACTTC.